Each of the 26 T cell receptor beta chains below was sequenced from the same sample in a study of prognosis after radiotherapy for stage I lung cancer. TCR beta CDR3 amplification from genomic DNA was performed by two-round multiplex PCR. First-round PCR employed TRBV- and TRBJ-specific primers for each gene. TCRdb reprocessed the multiplex PCR reads with MiXCR, giving one entry per CDR3 protein. Of some 14,000 distinct CDR3 sequences listed, roughly 50% are singletons. The specimen was PBMCs, collected before or after stereotactic body radiation therapy (not recorded which). Every receptor here comes from a donor over 45 with non-small cell lung cancer.

The V call is TRBV20-1, the J call TRBJ1-2; perhaps TRBD1 as D (5 bases). V dropped 2 bases and J dropped 7 bases, with 11 bases sitting between them. The germline gives CDR1 DFQATT, CDR2 SNEGSKA (reference sequence). The CDR3 loop spans 12 amino acids. CDR3 region: CSARQAGSGYTF. The CDR3, as DNA: TGCAGTGCTAGACAAGCAGGGTCTGGCTACACCTTC.

The chain uses TRBV7-2 and TRBJ1-6; 7 bases are a match to TRBD1. Germline values: CDR1 SGHTA, CDR2 FQGNSA. There are 17 residues in the CDR3. V was clipped by 4 bases and J by 7 bases; unmatched bases: 13. CDR3 DNA sequence: TGTGCCAGCAGCTCCTACCCTGGGACAGCGAGGAATTCACCCCTCCACTTT. Translated, it gives CASSSYPGTARNSPLHF.

The chain carries TRBV5-4 and TRBJ1-2; D is ambiguous. V was cut by 0 bases and J by 8 bases, with 14 bases left in between. Germline V gene sequence: CDR1 SGHNT, CDR2 YYREEE (reference sequence). This CDR3 region has 14 residues. DNA of the CDR3: TGTGCCAGCAGCTTGGACAGTGTGCTTCGGGGCTACACCTTC. It yields the protein CASSLDSVLRGYTF.

V is TRBV24-1 and J is TRBJ2-5; TRBD2 matches at 7 bases. Germline CDR1 reads KGHDR; CDR2 reads SFDVKD. The CDR3 is 19 residues long. The V and J ends lost 1 base and 3 bases, in that order; junction bases with no gene match: 16. Here the CDR3 reads CATSDLRIWAGVGEETQYF. The CDR3 bases are TGTGCCACCAGTGATTTAAGGATTTGGGCGGGAGTGGGGGAAGAGACCCAGTACTTC.

This clonotype was seen once. Compared with germline, one end of the junction differs, possibly owing to a read error. The chain recombines TRBV24-1 with TRBJ2-1; 12 bases agree with TRBD1. CDR3 length: 17 residues. Germline-derived CDR1 and CDR2 are KGHDR and SFDVKD. The CDR3 coding sequence is TGTGCCACCAGTTATTTGGGGACAGGGGGCGCGAGTAATGAGCAGTTCTTC. Translation gives CATSYLGTGGASNEQFF.

This chain links TRBV7-2 with TRBJ2-3, with TRBD2 matching over 7 bases. The CDR3 has 13 residues. With 4 bases clipped from V and 5 bases from J, the junction kept 3 bases outside the gene matches. The germline V gene has CDR1 SGHTA and CDR2 FQGNSA. The CDR3 loop is CASSWGGGDTQYF. In DNA form, the CDR3 reads TGTGCCAGCAGCTGGGGGGGAGGAGATACGCAGTATTTT.

The V call is TRBV6-5, the J call TRBJ1-2; maybe TRBD1 (6 bases). V dropped 0 bases and J dropped 4 bases, with 6 bases sitting between them. Germline assignment: CDR1 MNHEY and CDR2 SVGAGI. This CDR3 region has 13 residues. For the CDR3, the DNA is TGTGCCAGCAGTTACTCAGGGGGCTATGGCTACACCTTC. Translated: CASSYSGGYGYTF.

This chain joins TRBV6-2 or TRBV6-3 and TRBJ2-7; the D gene is possibly TRBD2 (5 bases). The J call is doubtful: the DNA matches TRBJ2-1 better. The CDR3 consists of 14 residues. Germline CDR1 is MNHEY and CDR2 is SVGEGT. CDR3 amino acids: CATHPQRPNYEQFF. The CDR3 DNA reads as TGTGCCACGCACCCCCAGCGGCCGAACTACGAGCAGTTCTTC.

This chain joins TRBV20-1 and TRBJ1-6; D is unresolved. Germline V gene lookup returns CDR1 DFQATT and CDR2 SNEGSKA (reference sequence). The V gene lost 0 bases and the J gene lost 7 bases, with 10 bases spanning the gap. The CDR3 consists of 14 residues. CDR3 nucleotide sequence: TGCAGTGCTAGAGAGCGTCTGGGAAATTCACCCCTCCACTTT. It yields the protein CSARERLGNSPLHF.

Remarks on this clonotype: No conserved phenylalanine or tryptophan ends this CDR3, so it is likely a read error. This chain's CDR3 is CASSSRAGVNTGELFS. CDR3 nucleotide sequence: TGTGCCAGTAGTTCCCGGGCAGGGGTCAACACCGGGGAGCTGTTTTCC. This chain connects TRBV19 to TRBJ2-2; a weak D match, TRBD1 (6 bases). Between the trimmed V and J ends, which lost 5 bases and 2 bases, there was a span of 15 bases. CDR3 length equals 16 residues. Germline CDR1 reads LNHDA; CDR2 reads SQIVND (reference sequence).

Regarding this clonotype: Sequence at one end of the junction differs from germline and may be a read error. The chain joins TRBV12-3 or TRBV12-4 to TRBJ2-7; TRBD2 matches at 9 bases. The CDR3 consists of 19 residues. The CDR3 sequence: CANSLWREGRKNPGYEQYF. CDR3 DNA: TGTGCCAACAGTTTATGGCGGGAGGGCCGAAAAAATCCAGGCTACGAGCAGTACTTC.

As regards this clonotype: This may be a read error, as it is one base from a much larger clone. The chain has TRBV5-1 and TRBJ2-7, with no clear D. Trimming pared 6 bases from V and 1 base from J, leaving 14 bases between. This CDR3 region has 14 residues. CDR1 SGHRS and CDR2 YFSETQ come from the germline V gene. CDR3 region: CASKVLFESYEQYF. CDR3 sequence (DNA): TGCGCCAGCAAGGTTCTCTTCGAATCCTACGAGCAGTACTTC.

This clonotype was seen only a few times. One base separates it from a far larger clone, so it is likely a read error. The V gene is TRBV6-9, the J gene TRBJ2-3, with 9 positions matching TRBD2. Germline CDR1 MNHGY, CDR2 SVAAGI. The CDR3 length is 18 residues. V shed 3 bases and J 2 bases; nucleotides not matched to a gene: 12. CDR3 residues: CASSYPSSGVPDTDTQYF. CDR3 DNA sequence: TGTGCCAGCAGTTACCCGTCTAGCGGGGTACCTGACACAGATACGCAGTATTTT.

As concerns this clonotype: A far bigger clonotype differs at one base, so this is likely a read error. V usage is TRBV6-1 and J usage is TRBJ2-1; possibly TRBD2 for D (6 bases). Trimming stripped 5 bases from V and 4 bases from J, with 9 bases between. Germline V gives CDR1 MNHNS, CDR2 SASEGT. The CDR3 length is 13 residues. CDR3 DNA sequence: TGTGCCAGCAGTTATGGGGGGTACAATGAGCAGTTCTTC. As protein: CASSYGGYNEQFF.

This clonotype was counted at least ten times. The chain carries TRBV9 and TRBJ1-3; D perhaps matches TRBD1 (6 bases). With 5 bases removed from V and 3 bases from J, the gap between germline ends came to 15 bases. The CDR3 is 15 residues long. CDR1 is SGDLS, CDR2 YYNGEE, per germline. The CDR3 sequence is CASSAAGGIGNTIYF. The CDR3 DNA reads as TGTGCCAGCAGTGCTGCGGGGGGCATTGGAAACACCATATATTTT.

Regarding this clonotype: The junction differs from germline at one of its ends, possibly a read error. The chain combines TRBV11-2 with TRBJ2-2, with TRBD2 matching over 13 bases. The CDR3 is made up of 16 amino acids. CDR1 is SGHAT, CDR2 FQNNGV, per germline. The CDR3 DNA follows: TGTGCCAGCAGCTTCGGGACTAGCGGGATCGCCGGGGAGCTGTTTTTC. This sequence encodes CASSFGTSGIAGELFF.

This clonotype was recorded at least ten times. This chain connects TRBV27 to TRBJ2-5; D might be TRBD2 (5 bases). The CDR3 covers 13 residues. V was clipped by 4 bases and J by 4 bases, with 10 bases between them. Germline V gene sequence: CDR1 MNHEY, CDR2 SMNVEV (reference sequence). The CDR3 DNA is TGTGCCAGCAGTTCGAGGGTTGTAGAGACCCAGTACTTC. Protein: CASSSRVVETQYF.

A note on this clonotype: Sequence at one end of the junction differs from germline and may be a read error. The J gene is TRBJ2-3, the V gene TRBV7-2; the D gene is possibly TRBD2 (6 bases). The CDR3 has 13 amino acids. From germline, CDR1 is SGHTA and CDR2 FQGNSA. In nucleotides, the CDR3 is TGTGCCAGCATCTTAGAGGGAGGCGATACGCAGTATTTT. Protein product: CASILEGGDTQYF.

With regard to this clonotype: A far larger clone is a single base away, which makes a read error likely. The chain joins TRBV28 to TRBJ2-5, with D perhaps matching TRBD1 or TRBD2 (5 bases each). CDR3 length equals 11 residues. Germline V gene lookup returns CDR1 MDHEN and CDR2 SYDVKM. CDR3 residues: CARSAGTRAFF. Here the CDR3 DNA reads TGTGCCAGAAGCGCCGGGACCCGCGCGTTCTTC.

This clonotype was picked up many times. This sequence joins TRBV5-5 and TRBJ2-7; no clear D. Germline V gives CDR1 SGHKS, CDR2 YYEKEE (reference sequence). The CDR3 has 13 residues. With 1 base removed from V and 6 bases from J, the gap between germline ends came to 11 bases. CDR3 in amino acids: CASSLRPLGEQYF. The CDR3 coding sequence is TGTGCCAGCAGCTTGCGGCCACTGGGCGAGCAGTACTTC.

The table lists this clonotype with many counts. This rearrangement joins TRBV9 to TRBJ1-1; D unresolved. The CDR3 has 15 amino acids. Germline CDR1 and CDR2: SGDLS and YYNGEE. V lost 0 bases and J 0 bases, leaving 9 bases between the germline ends. The CDR3 bases are TGTGCCAGCAGCGTAGGGGATACCATGAACACTGAAGCTTTCTTT. This gives the protein CASSVGDTMNTEAFF.

The sample holds many counts of this clonotype. The chain is built from TRBV7-9 and TRBJ2-7; unclear D gene. The germline CDR1 and CDR2 sequences are SEHNR and FQNEAQ (reference sequence). V lost 5 bases to trimming and J lost 2 bases, with 10 bases between them. The CDR3 is 13 amino acids. CDR3 loop: CASSPMGTYEQYF. In DNA form, the CDR3 reads TGTGCCAGCAGCCCCATGGGAACCTACGAGCAGTACTTC. Looking up the rest from reference TRBV7-9 and TRBJ2-7 gives the full variable domain: DTGVSQNPRHKITKRGQNVTFRCDPISEHNRLYWYRQTLGQGPEFLTYFQNEAQLEKSRLLSDRFSAERPKGSFSTLEIQRTEQGDSAMYLCASSPMGTYEQYFGPGTRLTVT.

This clonotype showed up just a few times. This may come from a read error, since a much larger clone is one base off. This chain joins TRBV6-1 and TRBJ1-4; weak D call: TRBD1 (5 bases). The CDR3 is 16 amino acids. V gave up 2 bases and J gave up 0 bases, with 10 bases separating them. Germline CDR1 and CDR2: MNHNS and SASEGT. The CDR3 nucleotides are TGTGCCAGCAGTGAATCCCACAGGTCAACTAATGAAAAACTGTTTTTT. Translation: CASSESHRSTNEKLFF.

This clonotype showed up many times. A much larger clonotype is one base distant, so this may be a read error. The chain combines TRBV27 with TRBJ1-1, with 7 bases lining up with TRBD1. After removal of 6 bases from V and 0 bases from J, the junction contained 13 bases not matched to a gene. Per the germline V gene, CDR1 is MNHEY and CDR2 is SMNVEV (reference sequence). The CDR3 is 17 amino acids. As DNA, the CDR3 is TGTGCCAGCAGGGGGACAGTCCTGCGGGGAATGAACACTGAAGCTTTCTTT. This gives the protein CASRGTVLRGMNTEAFF.

This chain joins TRBV11-2 and TRBJ1-2; D is unresolved. The germline V gene has CDR1 SGHAT and CDR2 FQNNGV. CDR3 length: 13 amino acids. The V end lost 0 bases, the J end lost 6 bases, and 8 bases lay between the germline ends. CDR3 nucleotide sequence: TGTGCCAGCAGCTTAGATCTTGGGGATGGCTACACCTTC. Translation: CASSLDLGDGYTF.

This clonotype was picked up many times. The V gene is TRBV5-4, the J gene TRBJ1-3; maybe TRBD1 (5 bases). CDR1 SGHNT and CDR2 YYREEE come from the germline V gene (reference sequence). Trimming left V 0 bases short and J 4 bases short, with 11 bases between. The CDR3 is made up of 15 amino acids. DNA of the CDR3: TGTGCCAGCAGCTTGGCCCTGGGGGTCGGAAACACCATATATTTT. Translated, it gives CASSLALGVGNTIYF.